Listed below are T cell receptor beta chains from one sample, sequenced in a study of blood T cell dynamics during melanoma immunotherapy. TCRdb keeps only in-frame clones here, not all; method: immunoSEQ multiplex PCR. Of around 10,000 clones in the sample, roughly 80% were seen once. The sample here was blood, taken from a patient treated with checkpoint blockade. The receptor source for this set is a human donor with melanoma. The CDR3 runs from the conserved cysteine through the conserved F or W. D genes are given only for firm matches. Size is omitted from some rows. Given values are once, few, many or a class for expanded clones.

V gene: TRBV5-6
CDR3 length: 13
clone size: .
J gene: TRBJ1-2
D gene: .
CDR3 DNA: TGTGCCAGCAGCTTGGTGGAGGGCCTTGGCTACACCTTC
CDR3 protein: CASSLVEGLGYTF

V gene: TRBV11-2
CDR3 length: 13
clone size: .
J gene: TRBJ2-1
D gene: .
CDR3 DNA: TGTGCCAGCAGCTCAAACCGGGTTCGGACGCAGTTCTTC
CDR3 protein: CASSSNRVRTQFF

V gene: TRBV7-9
CDR3 length: 14
clone size: .
J gene: TRBJ1-4
D gene: TRBD1
CDR3 DNA: TGTGCCAGCAGCCGAGGGACAGGTGATGAAAAACTGTTTTTT
CDR3 protein: CASSRGTGDEKLFF

V gene: TRBV11-3
CDR3 length: 15
clone size: .
J gene: TRBJ2-5
D gene: TRBD1
CDR3 DNA: TGTGCCAGCAGCCCGAGGACAGGGGTCGGAGAGACCCAGTACTTC
CDR3 protein: CASSPRTGVGETQYF

V gene: TRBV18
CDR3 length: 15
clone size: .
J gene: TRBJ2-1
D gene: .
CDR3 DNA: TGTGCCAGCTCACCCGGATCAGACCCCTACAATGAGCAGTTCTTC
CDR3 protein: CASSPGSDPYNEQFF

V gene: TRBV5-1
CDR3 length: 12
clone size: .
J gene: TRBJ2-5
D gene: .
CDR3 DNA: TGCGCCAGCAGCTTGGTGGGGGAGACCCAGTACTTC
CDR3 protein: CASSLVGETQYF

V gene: TRBV5-1
CDR3 length: 15
clone size: .
J gene: TRBJ1-2
D gene: .
CDR3 DNA: TGCGCCAGCAGCGTCACGGGGGGAGATGGCTATGGCTACACCTTC
CDR3 protein: CASSVTGGDGYGYTF

V gene: TRBV9
CDR3 length: 20
clone size: .
J gene: TRBJ2-3
D gene: TRBD1
CDR3 DNA: TGTGCCAGCAGCGTAGGTCTAGGGGGCGCGATTTATATCCCCACAGATACGCAGTATTTT
CDR3 protein: CASSVGLGGAIYIPTDTQYF

V gene: TRBV5-6
CDR3 length: 16
clone size: .
J gene: TRBJ2-5
D gene: .
CDR3 DNA: TGTGCCAGCAGCTTGGATGGGGGACTTAACGATAAGACCCAGTACTTC
CDR3 protein: CASSLDGGLNDKTQYF

V gene: TRBV4-3
CDR3 length: 15
clone size: .
J gene: TRBJ1-5
D gene: .
CDR3 DNA: TGCGCCAGCAGCCAAGATATATTTGGCGAATGGCCCCAGCATTTT
CDR3 protein: CASSQDIFGEWPQHF

V gene: TRBV27
CDR3 length: 14
clone size: .
J gene: TRBJ1-1
D gene: TRBD1
CDR3 DNA: TGTGCCAGCAGTTTATTACAGGGGATGACTGAAGCTTTCTTT
CDR3 protein: CASSLLQGMTEAFF

V gene: TRBV28
CDR3 length: 16
clone size: .
J gene: TRBJ1-2
D gene: .
CDR3 DNA: TGTGCCAGCAGTTTAGAAAACAAGGGGGGCCGGGGTGGCTACACCTTC
CDR3 protein: CASSLENKGGRGGYTF

V gene: TRBV5-8
CDR3 length: 14
clone size: .
J gene: TRBJ1-4
D gene: TRBD1
CDR3 DNA: TGTGCCAGCAGCTGGGGACAGCGCGGAGAAAAACTGTTTTTT
CDR3 protein: CASSWGQRGEKLFF

V gene: TRBV21-1
CDR3 length: 11
clone size: once
J gene: TRBJ2-1
D gene: .
CDR3 DNA: TGTGCCAGGGCGAGTTACAATGAGCAGTTCTTC
CDR3 protein: CARASYNEQFF

V gene: TRBV7-9
CDR3 length: 14
clone size: .
J gene: TRBJ2-1
D gene: TRBD2
CDR3 DNA: TGTGCCAGCAGCTCCAGCGGGGGCTACAATGAGCAGTTCTTC
CDR3 protein: CASSSSGGYNEQFF

V gene: TRBV27
CDR3 length: 17
clone size: .
J gene: TRBJ2-6
D gene: TRBD1
CDR3 DNA: TGTGCCAGCAGTTTCCGCGGGACAGGGTCTGGGGCCAACGTCCTGACTTTC
CDR3 protein: CASSFRGTGSGANVLTF